The clone carrying this T cell receptor (beta chain) was seen more than once but under ten times. Its target is unknown. The CDR3 is 15 residues long. V was clipped by 4 bases and J by 0 bases; unmatched bases: 6. The germline CDR1 and CDR2 sequences are SGHDN and FVKESK. 60 Vbeta and 13 Jbeta primers were used in PCR. TCRdb keeps only in-frame clones here, not all; method: immunoSEQ multiplex PCR. The sample contains fewer than 200,000 clones, 60% to 85% of which appear only once. The data were obtained in a study of cytomegalovirus exposure and HLA in healthy donors. Study-wide points: Later, an analysis found that common viral pathogens appeared to be linked with several of the most significant clusters. In a later analysis, across HLA loci, associated TCR counts were highest for DRB1, lowest for HLA-C. Follow-up analysis later connected one missense variant in DCLRE1C with trimming of TCR beta V- and J-genes. Presence/absence analysis assumed near-uniform sequencing depth across donors.

Sequencing used PBMCs. The TCR was taken from a woman in her 50s in good health and CMV-seropositive. This chain joins TRBV14 and TRBJ2-7, with 7 bases that match TRBD2. As DNA, the CDR3 is TGTGCCAGCAGCCCTATGCCGGGGGGCTCCTACGAGCAGTACTTC. Its translation is CASSPMPGGSYEQYF.